This TCR beta chain was found in a study of T cells in women clearing cervical HPV infection. Only in-frame clones appear in the TCRdb table, and some are missing; sequencing was by immunoSEQ multiplex PCR. In total, the table holds 30,000 or so clones. This CDR3 has 13 amino acids. The V gene's germline CDR1 is SGHRS and CDR2 YFSETQ. Of note for this clone: The read ends 3 residues early relative to the CDR3; the germline J gene fills the gap.

The sequencing input was blood buffy coat. This clonotype was obtained from a woman aged 18 to 75 with a cervical HPV16 infection that either progressed to CIN3+ or cleared (not recorded which). This chain links TRBV5-1 with TRBJ1-2; the D is unclear. The covered CDR3 bases are TGCGCCAGCAGCTTAGCGTCCCAAGAGACC. Amino acid sequence: CASSLASQET. The CDR3 in its entirety is CASSLASQETYTF.